These T cell receptor beta chains were read from a single sample in a study of blood T cell repertoires in COVID-19. TCRdb keeps only in-frame clones here, not all; method: immunoSEQ multiplex PCR. The repertoire holds approximately 390,000 clones, around 87% seen once, with under 3% in the top ten. The material sequenced was peripheral blood. The receptors derive from a woman aged 55-70 years with COVID-19, enrolled during active disease. The CDR3 runs from the conserved cysteine through the conserved F or W. The D gene is left open where the match is weak. The listing skips clone size in some rows; elsewhere it reads once, few, many or a size class.

V gene: TRBV3-1/TRBV3-2; D gene: NA; J gene: TRBJ1-3; clone size: once; CDR3 protein: CASSLRTVSGNTIYF; CDR3 DNA: TGTGCCAGCAGCCTCCGGACAGTCTCTGGAAACACCATATATTTT
V gene: TRBV7-2; D gene: TRBD1; J gene: TRBJ1-1; clone size: once; CDR3 protein: CASSPGGGVGTEAFF; CDR3 DNA: TGTGCCAGCAGCCCGGGAGGGGGCGTCGGCACTGAAGCTTTCTTT
V gene: TRBV10-2; D gene: TRBD2; J gene: TRBJ2-3; clone size: few; CDR3 protein: CASGQRGGRTDTQYF; CDR3 DNA: TGCGCCAGCGGCCAGCGGGGGGGAAGGACAGATACGCAGTATTTT
V gene: TRBV6-5; D gene: NA; J gene: TRBJ1-1; clone size: NA; CDR3 protein: CASSLTGGVTEAFF; CDR3 DNA: TGTGCCAGCAGTCTTACAGGTGGGGTCACTGAAGCTTTCTTT
V gene: TRBV18; D gene: NA; J gene: TRBJ1-2; clone size: NA; CDR3 protein: CASSGQPFGGYTF; CDR3 DNA: TGTGCCAGCTCAGGACAGCCCTTCGGTGGCTACACCTTC
V gene: TRBV4-2; D gene: NA; J gene: TRBJ2-3; clone size: NA; CDR3 protein: CASSQEASGPDTQYF; CDR3 DNA: TGTGCCAGCAGCCAAGAGGCCAGCGGGCCAGATACGCAGTATTTT
V gene: TRBV28; D gene: TRBD2; J gene: TRBJ2-7; clone size: NA; CDR3 protein: CASSDPGLAYEQYF; CDR3 DNA: TGTGCCAGCAGTGATCCGGGACTAGCCTACGAGCAGTACTTC
V gene: TRBV4-1; D gene: NA; J gene: TRBJ2-1; clone size: NA; CDR3 protein: CASSQKVDSLGGNEQFF; CDR3 DNA: TGCGCCAGCAGCCAAAAAGTGGACAGCCTGGGTGGCAATGAGCAGTTCTTC
V gene: TRBV5-5; D gene: NA; J gene: TRBJ2-7; clone size: NA; CDR3 protein: CASSLRQLEQYF; CDR3 DNA: TGTGCCAGCAGCCTAAGACAGCTCGAGCAGTACTTC
V gene: TRBV28; D gene: NA; J gene: TRBJ2-7; clone size: NA; CDR3 protein: CASRHRPRGNNYEQYF; CDR3 DNA: TGTGCCAGCAGACATCGACCAAGGGGCAACAACTACGAGCAGTACTTC
V gene: TRBV5-5; D gene: TRBD2; J gene: TRBJ2-1; clone size: NA; CDR3 protein: CASSFFGLAGAHNEQFF; CDR3 DNA: TGTGCCAGCAGCTTCTTCGGTCTAGCGGGGGCCCACAATGAGCAGTTCTTC
V gene: TRBV28; D gene: TRBD1; J gene: TRBJ2-7; clone size: NA; CDR3 protein: CASSLYFRETGGAGQYF; CDR3 DNA: TGTGCCAGCAGTTTATATTTTAGGGAGACAGGGGGCGCTGGGCAGTACTTC
V gene: TRBV11-2; D gene: NA; J gene: TRBJ2-7; clone size: NA; CDR3 protein: CASSLAPSRYEQYF; CDR3 DNA: TGTGCCAGCAGCTTAGCCCCTAGCCGTTACGAGCAGTACTTC
V gene: TRBV18; D gene: NA; J gene: TRBJ2-7; clone size: NA; CDR3 protein: CASSPLSRLVSHEQYF; CDR3 DNA: TGTGCCAGCTCACCACTTTCGCGACTAGTTAGTCACGAGCAGTACTTC
V gene: TRBV5-1; D gene: NA; J gene: TRBJ1-1; clone size: NA; CDR3 protein: CASSTRGTEAFF; CDR3 DNA: TGCGCCAGCAGCACAAGGGGCACTGAAGCTTTCTTT
V gene: TRBV2; D gene: TRBD1; J gene: TRBJ1-4; clone size: NA; CDR3 protein: CASRRGQENEKLFF; CDR3 DNA: TGTGCCAGCCGGCGGGGACAGGAGAATGAAAAACTGTTTTTT
V gene: TRBV5-6; D gene: NA; J gene: TRBJ2-5; clone size: NA; CDR3 protein: CASTRIQVQETQYF; CDR3 DNA: TGTGCCAGCACCCGAATACAGGTTCAAGAGACCCAGTACTTC
V gene: TRBV7-2; D gene: NA; J gene: TRBJ1-1; clone size: NA; CDR3 protein: CASSLYPGSQGTEAFF; CDR3 DNA: TGTGCCAGCAGCTTATATCCCGGGAGTCAAGGCACTGAAGCTTTCTTT
V gene: TRBV18; D gene: NA; J gene: TRBJ1-4; clone size: NA; CDR3 protein: CASSLDSNEKLFF; CDR3 DNA: TGTGCCAGCTCACTCGACAGCAATGAAAAACTGTTTTTT
V gene: TRBV11-2; D gene: TRBD1; J gene: TRBJ2-1; clone size: NA; CDR3 protein: CASSSRPGTGQGDEQFF; CDR3 DNA: TGTGCCAGCAGCTCCCGGCCCGGGACAGGCCAAGGGGATGAGCAGTTCTTC
V gene: TRBV7-2; D gene: TRBD2; J gene: TRBJ2-7; clone size: NA; CDR3 protein: CASSLARAGVLYEQYF; CDR3 DNA: TGTGCCAGCAGCTTAGCTCGGGCGGGGGTGCTCTACGAGCAGTACTTC
V gene: TRBV6-5; D gene: NA; J gene: TRBJ1-2; clone size: NA; CDR3 protein: CASSSQGNYGYTF; CDR3 DNA: TGTGCCAGCAGCTCCCAGGGGAACTATGGCTACACCTTC
V gene: TRBV30; D gene: NA; J gene: TRBJ2-5; clone size: NA; CDR3 protein: CAWSVEKTQYF; CDR3 DNA: TGTGCCTGGAGTGTTGAGAAGACCCAGTACTTC
V gene: TRBV6-6; D gene: NA; J gene: TRBJ1-2; clone size: NA; CDR3 protein: CAIFVNYGYTF; CDR3 DNA: TGTGCCATTTTCGTGAACTATGGCTACACCTTC
V gene: TRBV15; D gene: NA; J gene: TRBJ1-1; clone size: NA; CDR3 protein: CATSRVLNTEAFF; CDR3 DNA: TGTGCCACCAGCAGAGTTTTAAACACTGAAGCTTTCTTT
V gene: TRBV19; D gene: NA; J gene: TRBJ1-5; clone size: NA; CDR3 protein: CASSADRRDNQPQHF; CDR3 DNA: TGTGCCAGTAGTGCCGACAGGCGTGACAATCAGCCCCAGCATTTT
V gene: TRBV5-1; D gene: NA; J gene: TRBJ2-7; clone size: NA; CDR3 protein: CASSTGSSYEQYF; CDR3 DNA: TGCGCCAGCAGCACGGGGAGCTCCTACGAGCAGTACTTC
V gene: TRBV2; D gene: NA; J gene: TRBJ2-5; clone size: few; CDR3 protein: CASRDSGGRETQYF; CDR3 DNA: TGTGCCAGCAGGGACTCGGGGGGCCGGGAGACCCAGTACTTC
V gene: TRBV7-2; D gene: NA; J gene: TRBJ1-1; clone size: NA; CDR3 protein: CASSLARQVNTEAFF; CDR3 DNA: TGTGCCAGCAGCTTAGCGCGGCAAGTGAACACTGAAGCTTTCTTT
V gene: TRBV5-5; D gene: TRBD1; J gene: TRBJ1-4; clone size: NA; CDR3 protein: CASSPDRVGTNEKLFF; CDR3 DNA: TGTGCCAGCAGTCCCGACAGGGTAGGGACTAATGAAAAACTGTTTTTT
V gene: TRBV28; D gene: NA; J gene: TRBJ1-3; clone size: NA; CDR3 protein: CATTGTGNTIYF; CDR3 DNA: TGTGCCACCACAGGGACTGGAAACACCATATATTTT
V gene: TRBV7-7; D gene: TRBD1; J gene: TRBJ1-1; clone size: NA; CDR3 protein: CASSSTPTRDRGTEAFF; CDR3 DNA: TGTGCCAGCAGTTCGACTCCAACCCGGGACAGGGGCACTGAAGCTTTCTTT
V gene: TRBV7-9; D gene: TRBD1; J gene: TRBJ1-5; clone size: NA; CDR3 protein: CASSGQGDYQPQHF; CDR3 DNA: TGTGCCAGCAGCGGACAGGGGGATTATCAGCCCCAGCATTTT
V gene: TRBV10-3; D gene: NA; J gene: TRBJ1-1; clone size: NA; CDR3 protein: CAIKAVVNTEAFF; CDR3 DNA: TGTGCCATCAAGGCGGTGGTGAACACTGAAGCTTTCTTT
V gene: TRBV7-2; D gene: NA; J gene: TRBJ1-2; clone size: NA; CDR3 protein: CASSLTSGGYGYTF; CDR3 DNA: TGTGCCAGCAGCTTAACCTCGGGAGGGTATGGCTACACCTTC
V gene: TRBV6-6; D gene: NA; J gene: TRBJ1-2; clone size: once; CDR3 protein: CASSLLWEIGYGYTF; CDR3 DNA: TGTGCCAGCAGTTTGCTATGGGAGATCGGCTATGGCTACACCTTC
V gene: TRBV7-9; D gene: TRBD1; J gene: TRBJ1-2; clone size: NA; CDR3 protein: CASSWHDREVPGGYTF; CDR3 DNA: TGTGCCAGCAGCTGGCACGACAGGGAGGTACCGGGAGGCTACACCTTC
V gene: TRBV20-1; D gene: NA; J gene: TRBJ1-2; clone size: NA; CDR3 protein: CSASDTNYGYTF; CDR3 DNA: TGCAGTGCTAGTGACACTAACTATGGCTACACCTTC
V gene: TRBV2; D gene: NA; J gene: TRBJ1-2; clone size: NA; CDR3 protein: CASSGQTYGYTF; CDR3 DNA: TGTGCCAGCAGTGGACAGACCTATGGCTACACCTTC
V gene: TRBV5-1; D gene: NA; J gene: TRBJ1-4; clone size: NA; CDR3 protein: CASSLGAGTNEKLFF; CDR3 DNA: TGCGCCAGCAGCTTGGGAGCGGGGACTAATGAAAAACTGTTTTTT
V gene: TRBV7-2; D gene: NA; J gene: TRBJ1-6; clone size: NA; CDR3 protein: CASSLMGGGVYNSPLHF; CDR3 DNA: TGTGCCAGCAGCCTTATGGGCGGAGGGGTCTATAATTCACCCCTCCACTTT
V gene: TRBV5-1; D gene: NA; J gene: TRBJ1-1; clone size: NA; CDR3 protein: CASSFQGLTGNTEAFF; CDR3 DNA: TGCGCCAGCAGCTTTCAGGGTCTAACGGGGAACACTGAAGCTTTCTTT
V gene: TRBV29-1; D gene: NA; J gene: TRBJ1-5; clone size: NA; CDR3 protein: CSVPTPGRGSNQPQHF; CDR3 DNA: TGCAGCGTCCCCACCCCTGGCCGCGGTAGCAATCAGCCCCAGCATTTT
V gene: TRBV10-1; D gene: NA; J gene: TRBJ2-2; clone size: NA; CDR3 protein: CASSRNAGTGELFF; CDR3 DNA: TGCGCCAGCAGTAGGAACGCCGGGACCGGGGAGCTGTTTTTT
V gene: TRBV5-8; D gene: NA; J gene: TRBJ1-1; clone size: NA; CDR3 protein: CASSSWGVVTEAFF; CDR3 DNA: TGTGCCAGCAGCTCGTGGGGGGTAGTAACGGAAGCTTTCTTT
V gene: TRBV9; D gene: NA; J gene: TRBJ2-2; clone size: NA; CDR3 protein: CASSVEGPRGTGELFF; CDR3 DNA: TGTGCCAGCAGCGTAGAGGGGCCTAGGGGAACCGGGGAGCTGTTTTTT
V gene: TRBV7-8; D gene: TRBD1; J gene: TRBJ2-7; clone size: NA; CDR3 protein: CASKKAGGTGVEEQYF; CDR3 DNA: TGTGCCAGCAAAAAAGCCGGGGGGACAGGGGTGGAGGAGCAGTACTTC